The text below deals with one T cell receptor beta chain. In the study's own analysis: Amplified reference gene primers provided the basis for estimating nucleated cell counts. Repertoires were generated with immunoSEQ multiplex PCR, while TCRdb's copy carries only in-frame clones and drops some. V and J calls and clone size are copied from that table; D and trimming were computed from the DNA. The repertoire includes around 62,000 clones, 75% to 85% of them detected once, and roughly 23% sits in the top ten. This sample stems from a study of blood T cell repertoires in COVID-19. Study summary: The samples span acute and convalescent COVID-19 from the United States, Italy and Spain. The cDNA or gDNA used as material had been derived from T cells, B-cell-depleted T cells, or PBMCs.

V gave up 2 bases and J gave up 1 base; unmatched junction bases: 2. This CDR3 has 15 residues. Per the germline V gene, CDR1 is MNHEY and CDR2 is SVGAGI. This clonotype was sampled from a man aged 45 to 65 with acute or convalescent COVID-19. The sequencing sample was made of peripheral blood. This chain joins TRBV6-5 and TRBJ1-2; TRBD1 aligns across 9 bases. The CDR3 DNA is TGTGCCAGCAGTTACAGACAGGGGGTTAACTATGGCTACACCTTC. As protein: CASSYRQGVNYGYTF.